The clone carrying this T cell receptor beta chain showed up just a few times. What it binds is not known. Sample time point: patch test 1, 2 weeks after DPC sensitization. Treatment meaning: therapeutic diphenylcyclopropenone sensitization with weekly scalp DPC. Total RNA was isolated from unfractionated whole blood. The data were obtained in a study of human T cells and chemical hapten exposure. Findings and limits, study-wide: There was alopecia in the donors, so their immune response may differ from that of healthy people. A positive correlation with patch test score was shown by PT1 expanded TCR counts.

CDR3 length: 16 amino acids. Trimming shortened V by 0 bases and J by 4 bases, and 16 bases separated the two germline ends. CDR1 is SGHNT and CDR2 is YENEEA in the germline V gene. Library preparation tagged each individual cDNA molecule with a unique molecular identifier. TCRdb reprocessed the RACE reads via MiXCR and lists one record per CDR3 protein. Of approximately 79,000 distinct CDR3 sequences detected, approximately 10% appear once; the ten largest clones hold around 1.5%. Specimen: whole blood, collected in connection with sensitization to the hapten diphenylcyclopropenone (DPC). The sequence derives from a woman aged 45-59 years with alopecia areata. Some clones in this sample may be carry-over from other donors' samples. The chain joins TRBV11-3 to TRBJ2-7, with D possibly matching TRBD2 (6 bases). The CDR3 coding sequence is TGTGCCAGCAGCTTAGATCCCCTTCTGGGGACTTACGAGCAGTACTTC. Residues: CASSLDPLLGTYEQYF.